A single sample gave rise to the 15 T cell receptor beta chains below, sequenced in a study of CD8 T cells in Susac syndrome. cDNA came from about 0.5 to 1 ug RNA primed by random hexamers. TCRdb re-called the immunoSEQ multiplex PCR reads through MiXCR, storing one row per CDR3 protein. This sample has about 190,000 distinct CDR3 sequences, with around 95% found just once. Material: CD4+ T cells from PBMCs. The receptors were sampled from a human donor with Susac syndrome.

The chain recombines TRBV12-3 or TRBV12-4 with TRBJ2-5; no firm D call. The V end was cut by 5 bases, the J end by 0 bases, with 7 bases between. CDR3 size: 13 residues. The CDR3 DNA sequence: TGTGCCAGCAGTGATACGAACCAAGAGACCCAGTACTTC. Amino acids: CASSDTNQETQYF.

V gene TRBV20-1 combines with J gene TRBJ1-6; 7 bases map to TRBD1. CDR1 and CDR2 from the germline V gene are DFQATT and SNEGSKA (reference sequence). The CDR3 is 14 residues long. Trimming took 4 bases from V and 9 from J; bases not matched to a gene: 9. For the CDR3, the DNA is TGCAGTGCTATGACAGGGCCCCAGAGTTCACCCCTCCACTTT. This gives the protein CSAMTGPQSSPLHF.

The chain couples TRBV29-1 to TRBJ1-1; possibly TRBD1 for D (5 bases). V was pared by 4 bases and J by 5 bases, with 11 bases between. This CDR3 spans 12 amino acids. CDR1 SQVTM and CDR2 ANQGSEA come from the germline V gene. The CDR3 DNA follows: TGCAGCGTTGTGCAGGGAGCAACTGAAGCTTTCTTT. Translated: CSVVQGATEAFF.

This clonotype appeared a single time. The chain has TRBV18 and TRBJ1-1; D gene uncertain. The germline CDR1 and CDR2 sequences are KGHSH and LQKENI. CDR3 length: 16 amino acids. V lost 3 bases and J 1 base, leaving 15 bases between the germline ends. The CDR3 here is CASSPGRNLGNTEAFF. The CDR3 bases are TGTGCCAGCTCACCCGGGAGGAATTTGGGGAACACTGAAGCTTTCTTT.

This rearrangement joins TRBV2 to TRBJ1-5, with D possibly matching TRBD1 (5 bases). This CDR3 is built from 14 residues. Germline CDR1 reads SNHLY; CDR2 reads FYNNEI. V lost 3 bases and J 6 bases, leaving 12 bases between the germline ends. CDR3 protein: CASSDGGMPQPQHF. CDR3 nucleotides: TGTGCCAGCAGTGATGGGGGGATGCCTCAGCCCCAGCATTTT.

The chain combines TRBV20-1 with TRBJ1-1; D is unclear. The CDR3 length is 14 residues. The V end lost 3 bases, the J end lost 11 bases, and 22 bases lay between the germline ends. Germline V gene sequence: CDR1 DFQATT, CDR2 SNEGSKA (reference sequence). The CDR3 loop is CSASMEGARNGAFF. CDR3 bases: TGCAGTGCTAGCATGGAGGGCGCGAGGAACGGGGCTTTCTTT.

J is TRBJ1-5 and V is TRBV29-1; D not certain. Germline loops: CDR1 SQVTM, CDR2 ANQGSEA. This CDR3 comprises 14 residues. The germline V and J ends were trimmed by 6 bases and 6 bases, with 18 bases remaining between them. CDR3 DNA: TGCAGCGTCGTTGTAGGGATGGGGTTTCAGCCCCAGCATTTT. It translates to CSVVVGMGFQPQHF.

The chain employs TRBV6-2 or TRBV6-3 and TRBJ2-7, with D unresolved. The CDR3 consists of 14 residues. Germline V gives CDR1 MNHEY, CDR2 SVGEGT. Deletions cut 7 bases from V and 0 bases from J, with 13 bases between. The CDR3 DNA follows: TGTGCCAGCAAAGAGAACAGAATCTCCTACGAGCAGTACTTC. Its protein product is CASKENRISYEQYF.

The gene calls are TRBV2 and TRBJ2-5; TRBD2 is a possible D gene (5 bases). The CDR3 covers 14 residues. Trimming shortened V by 6 bases and J by 3 bases, and 14 bases separated the two germline ends. Germline-derived CDR1 and CDR2 are SNHLY and FYNNEI. The CDR3 here is CASSEMRVEETQYF. The CDR3, as DNA: TGTGCCAGCAGCGAAATGCGGGTTGAAGAGACCCAGTACTTC. The variable domain in full, with the rest retrieved from reference TRBV2 and TRBJ2-5, is EPEVTQTPSHQVTQMGQEVILRCVPISNHLYFYWYRQILGQKVEFLVSFYNNEISEKSEIFDDQFSVERPDGSNFTLKIRSTKLEDSAMYFCASSEMRVEETQYFGPGTRLLVL.

V gene TRBV20-1 combines with J gene TRBJ2-7, with no clear D. CDR1 DFQATT and CDR2 SNEGSKA come from the germline V gene (reference sequence). The V end lost 3 bases, the J end lost 0 bases, and 12 bases lay between the germline ends. This CDR3 has 14 amino acids. The CDR3 is CSASPLSASYEQYF. Written as DNA, the CDR3 is TGCAGTGCTAGCCCCCTCAGCGCCTCCTACGAGCAGTACTTC.

CDR3 amino acids: CASSSGLAGGELFF. Written as DNA, the CDR3 is TGTGCCAGCAGCTCGGGACTAGCCGGCGGGGAGCTGTTTTTT. The chain links TRBV7-3 to TRBJ2-2; TRBD2 matches 9 bases. J gave up 7 bases and V 4 bases, and 4 bases lay outside the gene matches. CDR1 and CDR2 (germline): SGHTA, FQGTGA. This CDR3 has 14 residues.

The V gene is TRBV21-1, the J gene TRBJ2-7; the DNA was not compared with TRBD1, the D call given in the table. TRBV21-1 is a pseudogene locus. This CDR3 region has 11 residues. The CDR3 loop reads CASSSGTVWSF. The DNA of the CDR3 is TGTGCCAGCAGCAGCGGGACAGTTTGGAGCTTC.

This clonotype showed up just once. This rearrangement joins TRBV7-2 to TRBJ2-1; a weak D match, TRBD1 (5 bases). The V end lost 3 bases, the J end lost 1 base, and 13 bases lay between the germline ends. Germline values: CDR1 SGHTA, CDR2 FQGNSA. The CDR3 loop spans 16 amino acids. The CDR3: CASSFQGAHSYNEQFF. The CDR3 DNA reads TGTGCCAGCAGCTTTCAAGGGGCACATTCCTACAATGAGCAGTTCTTC. Supplemented by reference TRBV7-2 and TRBJ2-1, the full variable domain reads GAGVSQSPSNKVTEKGKDVELRCDPISGHTALYWYRQSLGQGLEFLIYFQGNSAPDKSGLPSDRFSAERTGGSVSTLTIQRTQQEDSAVYLCASSFQGAHSYNEQFFGPGTRLTVL.

The chain employs TRBV5-1 and TRBJ2-5, with D tentatively TRBD2 (5 bases). Trimming pared 0 bases from V and 3 bases from J, leaving 6 bases between. CDR3 length: 13 amino acids. Germline CDR1 and CDR2: SGHRS and YFSETQ. CDR3 sequence (DNA): TGCGCCAGCAGCTTGGTCGGGGAAGAGACCCAGTACTTC. Translating gives CASSLVGEETQYF.

This rearrangement joins TRBV9 to TRBJ2-3; 10 bases align to TRBD2. The CDR3 consists of 16 residues. Germline CDR1 SGDLS, CDR2 YYNGEE. The V and J ends lost 0 bases and 1 base, in that order; junction bases with no gene match: 2. The CDR3 DNA reads as TGTGCCAGCAGCGTAGGGCTAGCGGGGGGCACAGATACGCAGTATTTT. This gives the protein CASSVGLAGGTDTQYF. The full variable domain, completed using reference TRBV9 and TRBJ2-3, is DSGVTQTPKHLITATGQRVTLRCSPRSGDLSVYWYQQSLDQGLQFLIQYYNGEERAKGNILERFSAQQFPDLHSELNLSSLELGDSALYFCASSVGLAGGTDTQYFGPGTRLTVL.